Following are 13 T cell receptor beta chains from one sample sequenced in a study of blood T cell repertoires in COVID-19. Measured with immunoSEQ multiplex PCR; TCRdb has only the in-frame clones, and not every one. In the table there are under 350,000 clones, roughly 89% of which are singletons. Sequencing was performed on peripheral blood. The source is a woman in her 30s with COVID-19, enrolled during active disease.

The rearrangement joins TRBV6-6 to TRBJ1-2; tentatively, D is TRBD1 (5 bases). V lost 6 bases, J lost 3 bases, and 11 bases lay in between. The germline V gene encodes CDR1 MNHNY and CDR2 SVGAGI (reference sequence). This CDR3 contains 13 residues. The CDR3 loop is CASSRGSDYGYTF. For the CDR3, the DNA is TGTGCCAGCAGCCGGGGGTCTGACTATGGCTACACCTTC.

This chain links TRBV6-5 with TRBJ1-5; D is possibly TRBD1 (6 bases). Germline loops: CDR1 MNHEY, CDR2 SVGAGI. The CDR3 loop spans 15 amino acids. Trimming cost V 4 bases and J 3 bases, with 13 bases left between them. In DNA, the CDR3 is TGTGCCAGCAGTTCTGGGGGCACCGTCAATCAGCCCCAGCATTTT. As protein: CASSSGGTVNQPQHF.

CDR3 nucleotides: TGTGCCTGGTTGGAACGGGGGTTTAACTATGGCTACACCTTC. This translates into CAWLERGFNYGYTF. The J gene is TRBJ1-2, the V gene TRBV30; D perhaps matches TRBD1 (5 bases). Trimming pared 5 bases from V and 1 base from J, leaving 14 bases between. CDR3 length: 14 amino acids. The germline V gene encodes CDR1 GTSNPN and CDR2 SVGIG (reference sequence).

A note on this clone: The DNA is left out, because the CDR3 cannot be placed on it with certainty; the CDR3 is given as TCRdb lists it. The chain has TRBV19 and TRBJ1-3. The CDR3 is 15 residues long, ends included. Germline values: CDR1 LNHDA, CDR2 SQIVND (reference sequence). Here the CDR3 reads CASTSEDPSGNTIYF.

The chain couples TRBV5-5 to TRBJ2-5; the D gene is possibly TRBD2 (5 bases). Germline-derived CDR1 and CDR2 are SGHKS and YYEKEE (reference sequence). Between the trimmed V and J ends, which lost 0 bases and 5 bases, there was a span of 14 bases. This CDR3 spans 15 amino acids. The CDR3 region has the DNA TGTGCCAGCAGCTTGGAAGGCTTACCGGGGGAGACCCAGTACTTC. This codes for CASSLEGLPGETQYF.

V is TRBV19 and J is TRBJ1-5; D is unresolved. CDR1 is LNHDA, CDR2 SQIVND, per germline (reference sequence). Trimming left V 6 bases short and J 5 bases short, with 8 bases between. The CDR3 has 12 amino acids. The CDR3 region has the DNA TGTGCCAGTAGGACGGGAGATCAGCCCCAGCATTTT. The encoded protein is CASRTGDQPQHF.

This clone was seen a single time. The junction and the germline gene differ at one end; a read error may be behind it. CDR3 residues: CASSHSGQSNEKLFF. CDR3 nucleotide sequence: TGTGCCAGCAGTCACTCTGGACAGAGTAATGAAAAACTGTTTTTT. The chain carries TRBV6-5 and TRBJ1-4; maybe TRBD1 (6 bases). The CDR3 totals 15 residues. The germline V gene has CDR1 MNHEY and CDR2 SVGAGI.

The gene calls are TRBV28 and TRBJ1-6; a possible D gene is TRBD1 (5 bases). Germline lookup yields CDR1 MDHEN and CDR2 SYDVKM. Trimming stripped 3 bases from V and 9 bases from J, with 12 bases between. The CDR3 length is 14 residues. This chain's CDR3 is CASSFLQGGSPLHF. The DNA of the CDR3 is TGTGCCAGCAGTTTCCTGCAGGGTGGTTCACCCCTCCACTTT.

This chain connects TRBV19 to TRBJ1-1; D gene ambiguous. The germline V and J ends were trimmed by 3 bases and 1 base, with 9 bases remaining between them. CDR3 length: 14 amino acids. The V gene's germline CDR1 is LNHDA and CDR2 SQIVND (reference sequence). The DNA of the CDR3 is TGTGCCAGTAGTATTCGCCCAGGGAACACTGAAGCTTTCTTT. Translation gives CASSIRPGNTEAFF.

This clone was recorded only once. The CDR3 loop is CASSPPTTGYEQYF. The CDR3 DNA follows: TGTGCCAGCTCACCACCTACGACAGGGTACGAGCAGTACTTC. This chain joins TRBV18 and TRBJ2-7; the match to TRBD1 covers 7 bases. Germline-derived CDR1 and CDR2 are KGHSH and LQKENI. With 0 bases clipped from V and 4 bases from J, the junction kept 3 bases outside the gene matches. CDR3 length equals 14 residues.

V is TRBV10-3 and J is TRBJ1-1; D perhaps matches TRBD1 (6 bases). Trimming pared 10 bases from V and 4 bases from J, leaving 13 bases between. Germline CDR1 reads ENHRY; CDR2 reads SYGVKD. The CDR3 totals 12 residues. In DNA form, the CDR3 reads TGTGCCAGCCAAGGGGGAGCCACTGAAGCTTTCTTT. It yields the protein CASQGGATEAFF.

The V gene is TRBV6-1, the J gene TRBJ1-4, with 8 bases aligning to TRBD1. The length of the CDR3 is 16 residues. The trim removed 3 bases at V and 8 bases at J, leaving 11 bases unmatched. Germline V CDR1 and CDR2: MNHNS, SASEGT. This CDR3 reads CASSDEEGTGAEKLFF. CDR3 sequence (DNA): TGTGCCAGCAGTGACGAGGAGGGGACAGGAGCGGAAAAACTGTTTTTT.

This sequence joins TRBV10-1 and TRBJ2-2, with 8 bases matching TRBD1. V lost 2 bases, J lost 6 bases, and 8 bases stayed unmatched. CDR3 length equals 16 residues. Germline-derived CDR1 and CDR2 are WNHNN and SYGVQD (reference sequence). DNA for the CDR3: TGCGCCAGCAGTGAGACAGGGGGGAAATCCGCCGGGGAGCTGTTTTTT. Translation gives CASSETGGKSAGELFF.